Each of the 8 T cell receptor beta chains below was sequenced from the same sample in a study of cytomegalovirus exposure and HLA in healthy donors. Primers included in the PCR were 60 Vbeta and 13 Jbeta primers. Produced via immunoSEQ multiplex PCR; TCRdb's table is partial and in-frame only. Counted here are under 140,000 clones, approximately 83% occurring once; the ten biggest clones make up more than 1.5%. The sequenced material came from PBMCs. The receptors originated from a middle-aged man in good health and CMV-seronegative.

A few counts support this clone. This chain uses TRBV6-1 with TRBJ1-1; TRBD1 might be the D (6 bases). Trimming removed 10 bases from V and 1 base from J, with 13 bases in between. Germline loops: CDR1 MNHNS, CDR2 SASEGT. The CDR3 is 13 amino acids. CDR3 loop: CATQGLGNTEAFF. The CDR3 nucleotides read TGTGCCACTCAGGGGTTGGGGAACACTGAAGCTTTCTTT.

V usage is TRBV9 and J usage is TRBJ2-1; 8 nucleotides match TRBD1. J lost 4 bases, V lost 0 bases, and 6 bases had no gene match. The CDR3 is 16 amino acids. CDR1 and CDR2 (germline): SGDLS, YYNGEE. In DNA form, the CDR3 reads TGTGCCAGCAGCGTAGCCCAGGGACAGGTATACAATGAGCAGTTCTTC. Translating it yields CASSVAQGQVYNEQFF.

The CDR3 DNA reads as TGTGCCACCGGAGCGGGGTACGAAAAACTGTTTTTT. This encodes CATGAGYEKLFF. This rearrangement joins TRBV10-3 to TRBJ1-4; no firm D call. V was pared by 10 bases and J by 8 bases, with 14 bases between. Germline values: CDR1 ENHRY, CDR2 SYGVKD. The CDR3 covers 12 residues.

The rearrangement links TRBV7-2 to TRBJ1-2; D remains unclear. The CDR3 is 12 residues long. Germline V CDR1 and CDR2: SGHTA, FQGNSA. V dropped 6 bases and J dropped 2 bases, with 7 bases sitting between them. The CDR3 here is CASRSQNYGYTF. The CDR3 DNA reads TGTGCCAGCAGGTCTCAGAACTATGGCTACACCTTC.

The CDR3 DNA reads TGTGCCAGCGGGGAACTAGCCGAGCAGTACTTC. As protein: CASGELAEQYF. The chain joins TRBV6-5 to TRBJ2-7; a weak D match, TRBD2 (6 bases). Germline-derived CDR1 and CDR2 are MNHEY and SVGAGI. The CDR3 spans 11 residues. V lost 8 bases and J lost 6, with 11 bases in between.

V is TRBV7-2 and J is TRBJ1-2, with D possibly being TRBD1 (5 bases). The germline V gene has CDR1 SGHTA and CDR2 FQGNSA. This CDR3 region has 14 residues. V gave up 2 bases and J gave up 5 bases, with 12 bases separating them. CDR3 region: CASSLIAGLYGYTF. CDR3 in DNA: TGTGCCAGCAGCTTAATTGCAGGGCTATATGGCTACACCTTC.

This chain uses TRBV5-1 with TRBJ2-3; 7 bases fit TRBD2. This CDR3 has 14 residues. V lost 4 bases, J lost 3 bases, and 5 bases stayed unmatched. In germline, CDR1 is SGHRS, CDR2 YFSETQ. For the CDR3, the DNA is TGCGCCAGCAGCGACGGACTAGGTACAGATACGCAGTATTTT. This codes for CASSDGLGTDTQYF. Variable domain in full (rest from reference TRBV5-1 and TRBJ2-3): KAGVTQTPRYLIKTRGQQVTLSCSPISGHRSVSWYQQTPGQGLQFLFEYFSETQRNKGNFPGRFSGRQFSNSRSEMNVSTLELGDSALYLCASSDGLGTDTQYFGPGTRLTVL.

This chain uses TRBV7-9 with TRBJ2-7; D is possibly TRBD2 (6 bases). Germline CDR1 is SEHNR and CDR2 is FQNEAQ (reference sequence). V was pared by 4 bases and J by 2 bases, with 12 bases between. The CDR3 has 14 residues. In DNA, the CDR3 is TGTGCCAGCAGCTCCCGTGGGGGGACCTACGAGCAGTACTTC. This translates into CASSSRGGTYEQYF.